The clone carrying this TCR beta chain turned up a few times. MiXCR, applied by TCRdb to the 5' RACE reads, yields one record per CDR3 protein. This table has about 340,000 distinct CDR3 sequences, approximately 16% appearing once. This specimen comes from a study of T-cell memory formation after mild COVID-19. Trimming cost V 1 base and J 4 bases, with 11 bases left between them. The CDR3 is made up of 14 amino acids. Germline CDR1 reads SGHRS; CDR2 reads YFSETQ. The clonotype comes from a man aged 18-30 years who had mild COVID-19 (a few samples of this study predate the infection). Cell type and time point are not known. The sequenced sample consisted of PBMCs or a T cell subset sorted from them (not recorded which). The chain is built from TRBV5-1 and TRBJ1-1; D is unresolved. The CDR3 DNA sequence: TGCGCCAGCAGCTTGACATTGGGTAGCACTGAAGCTTTCTTT. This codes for CASSLTLGSTEAFF.